Listed here is a single T cell receptor (beta chain). In its sample, this clone was seen a few times. The clone's antigen remains unknown. Since the receptor is from a mouse, mouse gene names and germline sequences apply. The CDR3 end is not reached by the read, which stops 1 residue before it; the germline J gene fills it in. The time point label of this sample denotes: mouse harvest day 7 after allogeneic transplant. Mouse grafts consisting of 10^7 T-cell-depleted bone marrow cells combined with 10^6 splenic CD5+ T cells were administered by tail vein injection. To model GVHD in mice, a major MHC-mismatch B6 (H2b) into BALB/c (H2d) model was used, and tissues were profiled at day 7 or 14. On day 7 or 14 post-transplant, mouse tissues and retro-orbital blood were harvested with separate sterile tools for each animal, and livers were flushed beforehand. Before genomic DNA was isolated with the DNeasy Blood & Tissue Kit, mouse tissues were minced with razor blades in buffered saline.

The sample belongs to a study of tissue T cells after allogeneic stem cell transplantation (dated by TCRdb to between 2020 and 2023). Broadly, across the study: Using research autopsies of patients with and without GVHD, plus mouse models of GVHD, the study profiled TCR beta repertoires across many tissues. The human arm was conducted as a prospective observational study, and neither blinding nor randomization was performed. The full study reports these points: In both patients and mice, T cells from blood and spleen picked up only a limited part of the TCR repertoire that was detected in tissues. Which tissue TCRs were alloreactive or antigen-specific was not determined in the study, and some of the clones might have been host cells that persisted. Within patients, how anatomically similar the tissues were was a key factor in shaping TCR repertoire composition, regardless of disease or transplant status. Only a few T cell clones appeared in more than one patient, yet motif-based clustering showed tissue-specific repertoire signatures that were shared between patients. A small and clinically heterogeneous patient cohort was studied, and sampling depth was acknowledged as a limitation.

To prepare the library, the immunoSEQ multiplex PCR assay was applied. TCRbeta CDR3 sequencing was performed at survey depth by Adaptive Biotechnologies, and CDR3 sequences, V/J genes, productive frequency and template counts were reported. TCR beta CDR3 regions were amplified from genomic DNA instead of RNA. The authors processed their data as follows. Jensen-Shannon divergence was used to quantify pairwise repertoire overlap between tissues, with a value of 1 indicating complete divergence and a value of 0 indicating identical repertoires. Based on pairwise JSD values, tissues were grouped by single-linkage agglomerative hierarchical clustering, and the results were shown as dendrograms. GLIPH2 was run on all patient samples with simulation_depth 1000, kmer_min_depth 3 and cdr3_length_cutoff 8, and groups with more than two unique CDR3s were retained. A standardized tissue-overlap score extrapolated Jaccard GLIPH-group overlap across patients to a standard repertoire size of 1000 clones. Linear mixed-effect models, with tissue included as a fixed effect and individual included as a random effect, were used to assess associations of diversity with clinical or experimental variables. TCRdb retrieved this table from immuneACCESS and kept in-frame rearrangements only. Not all clones are present; in checked studies, unresolved V genes account for under half, and no reason is known for the remainder. The V and J calls and clone size come from that table; D and trimming were worked out from the DNA. The sample yields about 11,000 clones; 35% to 40% were counted once. The ten largest account for roughly 1.9% of the sample.

CDR3 length: 14 amino acids, cysteine to phenylalanine. The 39 bases shown cover part of the CDR3, and their frame starts at base 1. CDR1 and CDR2 were assigned from the germline V gene (reference sequence) as LGHNA and YNLKQL. A distance of 11 bases separates the germline ends of V and J, which lose 4 bases and 3 bases respectively. This receptor was identified in a female BALB/c mouse given C57BL/6 T cells with graft-versus-host disease after an allogeneic hematopoietic cell transplant. Sequencing was carried out using skin. The rearrangement combines TRBV5 with TRBJ2-5; the D region may be TRBD1 or TRBD2, each matching 5 bases equally. The encoded CDR3 is CASSPPGPQDTQYF. The DNA read from the CDR3 is TGTGCCAGCAGCCCTCCGGGGCCTCAAGACACCCAGTAC.